This note documents a single T cell receptor beta chain sequence. What it binds is unknown. The data were obtained in a study of cytomegalovirus exposure and HLA in healthy donors. Study-wide findings and caveats: An Asian-associated ancestry cluster reportedly showed fewer N-insertions than the approximately 700-donor mean in a later analysis.

With V trimmed by 1 base and J by 8 bases, 6 bases remained unmatched. CDR1 MDHEN and CDR2 SYDVKM come from the germline V gene. This CDR3 contains 15 residues. The PCR contained 60 Vbeta and 13 Jbeta primers. Clones were sequenced by immunoSEQ multiplex PCR, and TCRdb holds only the in-frame ones, with some missing. Of 150,000 to 200,000 clones detected, 82% appear once; the ten largest clones hold approximately 1.5%. The sample comprised PBMCs. The source is a girl aged 10-17 years in good health and CMV-seropositive. V and J are TRBV28 and TRBJ1-2; 11 bases are shared with TRBD1. For the CDR3, the DNA is TGTGCCAGCAGTTTATCAGGGACAGGGGGGAAGGGCTACACCTTC. Its translation is CASSLSGTGGKGYTF.